This T cell receptor beta chain was retrieved from a study of T cell responses to AZD1222 COVID-19 vaccine. Per germline, CDR1 SGHAT and CDR2 FQNNGV. V lost 1 base and J lost 10, with 11 bases in between. The CDR3 spans 13 residues. Regarding this clone: The antigen is undetermined.

The assay was immunoSEQ multiplex PCR, and TCRdb's table has in-frame clones only and misses some. Found here are 130,000 to 150,000 clones, about nine tenths of them singletons; the top ten hold 2.5% to 3%. General study findings and limits: The donor group comprised mostly white British people and more females; the analysis possibly underestimated clonal diversity. Vaccine-related CD4 TCRs covered spike, predominating at 160-218 and 743-854. Repertoires in all cases were sampled only once the peak T cell response had passed. Reports indicate that nearly half of spike-specific TCRs are directed at unmutated variant regions.

This chain links TRBV11-2 with TRBJ2-1; the D gene is possibly TRBD1 (5 bases). The specimen comprised peripheral blood, sampled on day 0 of MenACWY control vaccination. The TCR sequence derives from an adult in good health. The CDR3 region is CASSLAGAGEQFF. The DNA for the CDR3 is TGTGCCAGCAGCTTAGCTGGGGCTGGCGAGCAGTTCTTC.